The 8 T cell receptor beta chains presented below share a single source sample, sequenced in a study of blood T cell repertoires in COVID-19. Method: immunoSEQ multiplex PCR; TCRdb's copy keeps in-frame clones and lacks some. The table records just over 150,000 clones, 80% to 95% of them present only once. The sample consisted of peripheral blood. These receptors were collected from a woman in her forties or fifties with acute or convalescent COVID-19.

The CDR3 protein is CASSLRVTGNEKLFF. CDR3 in DNA: TGTGCCAGCAGCTTGAGGGTAACAGGGAATGAAAAACTGTTTTTT. The rearrangement joins TRBV7-9 to TRBJ1-4; possibly TRBD1 for D (6 bases). The germline V gene encodes CDR1 SEHNR and CDR2 FQNEAQ (reference sequence). V was pared by 3 bases and J by 5 bases, with 13 bases between. The CDR3 covers 15 residues.

The chain combines TRBV14 with TRBJ2-1; 8 bases match TRBD1. Germline CDR1 reads SGHDN; CDR2 reads FVKESK. V lost 0 bases and J lost 6; bases outside the gene matches: 10. The CDR3 totals 17 residues. This chain's CDR3 is CASSQDWGRGLSNEQFF. CDR3 sequence (DNA): TGTGCCAGCAGCCAAGATTGGGGCAGGGGGCTATCCAATGAGCAGTTCTTC.

The CDR3 protein is CASSRPEAGGGYTF. CDR3 in DNA: TGCGCCAGCAGTCGCCCTGAGGCAGGGGGCGGCTACACCTTC. The chain has TRBV5-1 and TRBJ1-2; 8 bases are shared with TRBD1. This CDR3 is built from 14 residues. Germline V gene lookup returns CDR1 SGHRS and CDR2 YFSETQ. With V trimmed by 5 bases and J by 8 bases, 11 bases remained unmatched.

The rearrangement uses TRBV19 and TRBJ2-6; TRBD1 matches 7 bases. The CDR3 is 15 amino acids. Germline CDR1 reads LNHDA; CDR2 reads SQIVND (reference sequence). With 4 bases clipped from V and 0 bases from J, the junction kept 0 bases outside the gene matches. The CDR3 reads CASSKGASGANVLTF. The DNA for the CDR3 is TGTGCCAGTAGTAAGGGGGCCTCTGGGGCCAACGTCCTGACTTTC.

This chain joins TRBV25-1 and TRBJ1-2; 11 bases align to TRBD1. V was pared by 6 bases and J by 7 bases, with 10 bases of the junction left unmatched. CDR3 length: 15 residues. Germline CDR1 reads MGHDK; CDR2 reads SYGVNS. CDR3 sequence: CASSSGTGGYSGYTF. CDR3 sequence (DNA): TGTGCCAGCAGCTCTGGGACAGGGGGATACAGTGGCTACACCTTC.

This sequence joins TRBV14 and TRBJ2-7, with 8 bases lining up with TRBD2. V lost 2 bases to trimming and J lost 5 bases; unmatched junction nucleotides: 5. This CDR3 contains 14 residues. CDR1 SGHDN and CDR2 FVKESK come from the germline V gene. CDR3 in amino acids: CASSQLGLANEQYF. The CDR3 nucleotides read TGTGCCAGCAGCCAACTAGGACTAGCTAACGAGCAGTACTTC.

The genes are TRBV5-4 and TRBJ1-2; TRBD1 matches 10 bases. V lost 3 bases, J lost 4 bases, and 9 bases stayed unmatched. CDR1 is SGHNT, CDR2 YYREEE, per germline (reference sequence). This CDR3 has 16 amino acids. The DNA for the CDR3 is TGTGCCAGCAGCTCGGGGACAGGGGATTCTGCCTATGGCTACACCTTC. It yields the protein CASSSGTGDSAYGYTF.

V usage is TRBV25-1 and J usage is TRBJ1-4, with unresolved D. The V gene's germline CDR1 is MGHDK and CDR2 SYGVNS. The CDR3 covers 14 residues. The V end was cut by 1 base, the J end by 3 bases, with 6 bases between. The CDR3 loop reads CASSEFTANEKLFF. The DNA for the CDR3 is TGTGCCAGCAGTGAATTTACGGCTAATGAAAAACTGTTTTTT.